This is a list of T cell receptor beta chains from one sample in a study of technical replicates of blood from a handful of donors. Profiled with immunoSEQ multiplex PCR; TCRdb holds only in-frame clones, not every one. The data show around 67,000 clones, with more than 75% seen just once and approximately 5.1% held by the top ten. Sequencing was done on a sample of PBMCs. The receptors were gathered from a human donor in good health. Some clones in this sample may be carry-over from other donors' samples. Both conserved end residues are part of each CDR3. A D gene is named only where the DNA matches it firmly. A clone size is listed for some rows: how often the clone was seen (once, few, many), or a class if it is expanded.

- | - | TRBJ1-1 | TRBV5-1 | TGCGCCAGCAGCTTGGACAGGGTGAACACTGAAGCTTTCTTT | CASSLDRVNTEAFF
- | - | TRBJ2-1 | TRBV11-3 | TGTGCCAGCAGCTCTGACAATGAGCAGTTCTTC | CASSSDNEQFF
- | - | TRBJ1-4 | TRBV2 | TGTGCCAGCAGTGGGTCTGAGGGTACGATAAAGGAAAAACTGTTTTTT | CASSGSEGTIKEKLFF
- | - | TRBJ1-1 | TRBV5-1 | TGCGCCAGCAGCATACAGGAGAACACTGAAGCTTTCTTT | CASSIQENTEAFF
- | - | TRBJ2-3 | TRBV5-1 | TGCGCCAGCAGCCTGAGCCTGGGAGACGCAGATACGCAGTATTTT | CASSLSLGDADTQYF
- | TRBD2 | TRBJ2-3 | TRBV19 | TGTGCCAGTAGTACCCTAGCGGAGAGCACAGATACGCAGTATTTT | CASSTLAESTDTQYF
few | TRBD1 | TRBJ1-1 | TRBV30 | TGTGCCTGGACTCGCGGGACAGGTGAAGCTTTCTTT | CAWTRGTGEAFF
- | TRBD2 | TRBJ2-5 | TRBV2 | TGTGCCAGCAGTTCCAGGGCGGGAGGACCCCAAGAGACCCAGTACTTC | CASSSRAGGPQETQYF
- | TRBD2 | TRBJ2-1 | TRBV10-2 | TGCGCCAGCAGTGAGTCTAGCGGGCCCTTTAGCTCCTACAATGAGCAGTTCTTC | CASSESSGPFSSYNEQFF
once | TRBD2 | TRBJ2-1 | TRBV5-1 | TGCGCCAGCAGCCCAATGGCGGGGGGATCCTACAATGAGCAGTTCTTC | CASSPMAGGSYNEQFF
- | TRBD2 | TRBJ2-7 | TRBV7-8 | TGTGCCAGCAGCCTAGCGGCGGGCCAGAATCACGAGCAGTACTTC | CASSLAAGQNHEQYF
- | TRBD2 | TRBJ2-1 | TRBV18 | TGTGCCAGCTCCGATTTCGGGGCTAGCGGGGGAAATGAGCAGTTCTTC | CASSDFGASGGNEQFF
- | TRBD1 | TRBJ2-7 | TRBV7-8 | TGTGCCAGCAGCTTCGAAAACCGGGACAGGTTCTCCTACGAGCAGTACTTC | CASSFENRDRFSYEQYF
- | - | TRBJ2-7 | TRBV27 | TGTGCCAGCAGTCCAAAGGCCACAGGGTTTTACGAGCAGTACTTC | CASSPKATGFYEQYF
- | TRBD1 | TRBJ2-7 | TRBV5-8 | TGTGCCAGCAGCTTGGCCAGGGGGCAGGACGAGCAGTACTTC | CASSLARGQDEQYF
- | TRBD2 | TRBJ2-7 | TRBV2 | TGTGCCAGCAGGTTGGGAGGGAGGTACGAGCAGTACTTC | CASRLGGRYEQYF
- | - | TRBJ1-4 | TRBV27 | TGTGCCAGCAGTCCAGGACTCCGGGGTGAAAAACTGTTTTTT | CASSPGLRGEKLFF
- | TRBD1 | TRBJ2-7 | TRBV19 | TGTGCCAGTAGTAAAGCGGGACAGGGACCCTACGAGCAGTACTTC | CASSKAGQGPYEQYF
- | TRBD2 | TRBJ2-1 | TRBV30 | TGTGCCTGGAGCCCGGGACTATGGAATGAGCAGTTCTTC | CAWSPGLWNEQFF
- | - | TRBJ1-3 | TRBV2 | TGTGCCAGCAGTGCGGGGGTTGGGAGACGGGCAGTCTCTGGAAACACCATATATTTT | CASSAGVGRRAVSGNTIYF
- | TRBD1 | TRBJ1-1 | TRBV30 | TGTGCCTGGAGTGTACCAGGGGGCAAAGCTTTCTTT | CAWSVPGGKAFF
- | - | TRBJ2-1 | TRBV19 | TGTGCCAGTAGTATACTCTGGAGCTCCTACAATGAGCAGTTCTTC | CASSILWSSYNEQFF
few | TRBD1 | TRBJ1-2 | TRBV6-1 | TGTGCCAGCATGACGGAGGGGGCCCGCTATGGCTACACCTTC | CASMTEGARYGYTF
- | TRBD1 | TRBJ2-7 | TRBV4-1 | TGCGCCAGCAGTCCCGGGACAGGGGGCTACGAGCAGTACTTC | CASSPGTGGYEQYF
- | - | TRBJ2-1 | TRBV25-1 | TGTGCCAGCAGTGAACCAACCACATCTGGGGACACCCTATTCTTC | CASSEPTTSGDTLFF
- | TRBD2 | TRBJ2-1 | TRBV6-4 | TGTGCCAGCAGTGACTCGCCGGGGGAGGGCCATCATGAGCAGTTCTTC | CASSDSPGEGHHEQFF
- | - | TRBJ2-7 | TRBV11-2 | TGTGCCAGCAGCTTATTCCTAGCACAAAGCTCCTACGAGCAGTACTTC | CASSLFLAQSSYEQYF
- | - | TRBJ2-1 | TRBV5-1 | TGCGCCAGCACTGGGCGTGGGGGCCGAACCTACAATGAGCAGTTCTTC | CASTGRGGRTYNEQFF
- | TRBD1 | TRBJ2-5 | TRBV7-2 | TGTGCCAGCAGCTTAGGCCCAGGGACAGCTACCAAAGAGACCCAGTACTTC | CASSLGPGTATKETQYF
- | TRBD2 | TRBJ2-1 | TRBV5-4 | TGTGCCAGCAGCTTATCTAGCGGGGGGGCTTATGAGCAGTTCTTC | CASSLSSGGAYEQFF
once | TRBD1 | TRBJ1-6 | TRBV18 | TGTGCCAGCTCACCAGGGGCAGGGGGCGCGTCTAATTCACCCCTCCACTTT | CASSPGAGGASNSPLHF
- | - | TRBJ2-1 | TRBV27 | TGTGCCAGCAGTTTTGCGGGGACCTACAATGAGCAGTTCTTC | CASSFAGTYNEQFF
- | TRBD2 | TRBJ2-1 | TRBV4-2 | TGTGCCAGCAGCCAAGAGACTAGCGGGAACACTGAGCAGTTCTTC | CASSQETSGNTEQFF